This T cell receptor (beta chain) was sequenced during a study of human T cells and chemical hapten exposure. Study in general: Small pooled library volume differences chiefly drove per-sample TCR yield variation.

Stated time point: pre-sensitization, week 0. Treatment here: therapeutic diphenylcyclopropenone sensitization with weekly scalp DPC. The CDR3 sequence is 15 residues long. Germline trimming cut 0 bases from V and 2 bases from J; bases unmatched to any gene: 1. Germline CDR1 and CDR2: KGHSH and LQKENI. Study-wide points: With alopecia, donors may have immune responses unlike healthy people's.

Concerning this clonotype: As yet, its antigen is unknown.

TCRdb processed the RACE reads anew with MiXCR; each CDR3 protein has one entry. The data hold roughly 110,000 distinct CDR3 sequences, with less than 15% observed a single time. Sequenced material: whole blood, taken in connection with sensitization to the hapten diphenylcyclopropenone (DPC). This sequence was found in a woman in her forties or fifties with alopecia areata. Some clones in this sample may be carry-over from other donors' samples. The chain has TRBV18 and TRBJ1-3; 7 nucleotides agree with TRBD1. As DNA, the CDR3 is TGTGCCAGCTCACCACCGGGACAGACTGGAAACACCATATATTTT. It translates to CASSPPGQTGNTIYF.